The 22 T cell receptor beta chains reported below all come from one sample, sequenced in a study of neoadjuvant anti-PD-1 for oral cavity cancer. Profiled with immunoSEQ multiplex PCR; TCRdb holds only in-frame clones, not every one. The sample lists some 16,000 clones; approximately 67% were seen once. The input for sequencing was PBMCs, taken before nivolumab (anti-PD-1) treatment. These receptors all come from a person aged 35 to 85 with oral cavity squamous cell carcinoma.

This clone has more than one count but fewer than ten. The chain combines TRBV27 with TRBJ1-5; no reliable D call. Trimming removed 7 bases from V and 4 bases from J, with 14 bases in between. The CDR3 extends over 14 amino acids. Germline loops: CDR1 MNHEY, CDR2 SMNVEV (reference sequence). In nucleotides, the CDR3 is TGTGCCAGCACCGCATCTATCAGGAATCAGCCCCAGCATTTT. This codes for CASTASIRNQPQHF.

The genes are TRBV5-4 and TRBJ1-1, with D possibly TRBD1 on 6 matching bases. V lost 5 bases to trimming and J lost 2 bases, with 13 bases between them. CDR1 is SGHNT and CDR2 is YYREEE in the germline V gene (reference sequence). This CDR3 has 14 residues. The CDR3 DNA reads TGTGCCAGCAGATGGGACGGGACAAACACTGAAGCTTTCTTT. This translates into CASRWDGTNTEAFF.

This clone was found a few times. The genes are TRBV7-2 and TRBJ2-5; 10 bases match TRBD1. The CDR3 spans 14 residues. CDR1 and CDR2 (germline): SGHTA, FQGNSA. The V gene end was trimmed by 6 bases and the J gene end by 7 bases; junction bases not matched to a gene: 8. CDR3 in amino acids: CASRRPGQGTTQYF. The CDR3 DNA is TGTGCCAGCAGACGTCCGGGACAGGGGACGACCCAGTACTTC.

The chain combines TRBV9 with TRBJ2-1, with 10 bases aligning to TRBD2. Germline V lookup: CDR1 SGDLS, CDR2 YYNGEE. This CDR3 has 16 amino acids. Unmatched junction bases numbered 4, after V lost 0 bases and J lost 4 bases. The CDR3 spells CASSVGGLAAYNEQFF. The CDR3 coding sequence is TGTGCCAGCAGCGTAGGTGGACTAGCGGCGTACAATGAGCAGTTCTTC.

The chain combines TRBV5-3 with TRBJ1-5; D unresolved. TRBV5-3 is placed among ORFs of uncertain function. Trimming removed 5 bases from V and 10 bases from J, with 22 bases in between. This CDR3 spans 15 amino acids. The CDR3 protein is CARRPAFEGRRPQHF. The CDR3 coding sequence is TGTGCCAGAAGACCGGCTTTTGAGGGCCGGCGACCCCAGCATTTT.

V usage is TRBV5-4 and J usage is TRBJ2-1; 9 positions agree with TRBD2. Germline V gives CDR1 SGHNT, CDR2 YYREEE (reference sequence). The CDR3 loop spans 16 amino acids. V shed 0 bases, J shed 6 bases, and the junction held 7 bases outside the gene matches. The CDR3 DNA reads as TGTGCCAGCAGCTTGGATAGCGGGAGAGGGTTCAATGAGCAGTTCTTC. This gives the protein CASSLDSGRGFNEQFF.

V usage is TRBV9 and J usage is TRBJ2-7; tentative D call: TRBD1 (6 bases). The CDR3 spans 15 residues. Germline lookup yields CDR1 SGDLS and CDR2 YYNGEE. Trimming shortened V by 0 bases and J by 0 bases, and 10 bases separated the two germline ends. The CDR3 loop reads CASSVAQDSSYEQYF. CDR3 sequence (DNA): TGTGCCAGCAGCGTAGCGCAGGACAGCTCCTACGAGCAGTACTTC.

The CDR3: CASEKETQYF. The CDR3 DNA is TGTGCCAGCGAGAAGGAGACCCAGTACTTC. This sequence joins TRBV2 and TRBJ2-5; D ambiguous. From germline, CDR1 is SNHLY and CDR2 FYNNEI. This CDR3 has 10 amino acids. With 8 bases removed from V and 5 bases from J, the gap between germline ends came to 6 bases. The complete variable domain, with remaining parts taken from reference TRBV2 and TRBJ2-5, reads EPEVTQTPSHQVTQMGQEVILRCVPISNHLYFYWYRQILGQKVEFLVSFYNNEISEKSEIFDDQFSVERPDGSNFTLKIRSTKLEDSAMYFCASEKETQYFGPGTRLLVL.

J is TRBJ2-3 and V is TRBV4-2, with 9 bases matching TRBD1. Germline V gives CDR1 LGHNA, CDR2 YNFKEQ. There are 16 residues in the CDR3. V lost 0 bases and J lost 3; bases outside the gene matches: 4. This chain's CDR3 is CASSQDLGTGTDTQYF. CDR3 bases: TGTGCCAGCAGCCAAGATCTGGGGACAGGGACAGATACGCAGTATTTT.

J is TRBJ2-1 and V is TRBV6-5; perhaps TRBD1 as D (5 bases). The CDR3 has 16 amino acids. Germline V lookup: CDR1 MNHEY, CDR2 SVGAGI. The V gene lost 0 bases and the J gene lost 6 bases, with 15 bases spanning the gap. The CDR3 DNA reads TGTGCCAGCAGTTACTCCTCTCTAGGGGCCTTCAATGAGCAGTTCTTC. The encoded protein is CASSYSSLGAFNEQFF.

The chain has TRBV5-1 and TRBJ2-7; a weak D match, TRBD2 (6 bases). Germline assignment: CDR1 SGHRS and CDR2 YFSETQ. Trimming shortened V by 4 bases and J by 7 bases, and 21 bases separated the two germline ends. The CDR3 runs to 15 residues. This chain's CDR3 is CASSDGSPKLREQYF. The CDR3 DNA follows: TGCGCCAGCAGCGACGGGAGTCCCAAACTGAGGGAGCAGTACTTC. The complete variable domain, with remaining parts taken from reference TRBV5-1 and TRBJ2-7, reads KAGVTQTPRYLIKTRGQQVTLSCSPISGHRSVSWYQQTPGQGLQFLFEYFSETQRNKGNFPGRFSGRQFSNSRSEMNVSTLELGDSALYLCASSDGSPKLREQYFGPGTRLTVT.

The chain uses TRBV2 and TRBJ2-5; D is uncertain. The CDR3 is 12 residues long. Germline V gene data show CDR1 as SNHLY and CDR2 as FYNNEI. V lost 8 bases and J lost 4, with 11 bases in between. The DNA of the CDR3 is TGTGCCAGCCAAAGGGTACCAGAGACCCAGTACTTC. Residues: CASQRVPETQYF.

This clone was found a few times. V usage is TRBV29-1 and J usage is TRBJ1-1; D is ambiguous. Germline V gene data show CDR1 as SQVTM and CDR2 as ANQGSEA. The CDR3 is 14 amino acids. V lost 2 bases and J lost 1, with 11 bases in between. The CDR3 spells CSVERLFSNTEAFF. Written as DNA, the CDR3 is TGCAGCGTTGAACGACTATTTTCGAACACTGAAGCTTTCTTT.

The rearrangement uses TRBV6-5 and TRBJ2-7; possibly TRBD1 for D (6 bases). This CDR3 contains 13 residues. Germline V lookup: CDR1 MNHEY, CDR2 SVGAGI. V gave up 7 bases and J gave up 6 bases, with 16 bases separating them. CDR3: CASTDRSLSEQYF. The CDR3 bases are TGTGCCAGCACCGACAGGTCCCTTAGCGAGCAGTACTTC.

A single count supports this clone. As DNA, the CDR3 is TGTGCCAGTAGTACAGACTCGGGACGGTTCTACGAGCAGTACTTC. It yields the protein CASSTDSGRFYEQYF. The chain uses TRBV19 and TRBJ2-7; D may match TRBD1 or TRBD2 (5 bases each). V was trimmed by 4 bases and J by 3 bases, leaving 16 bases between them. The CDR3 loop spans 15 amino acids. Germline V CDR1 and CDR2: LNHDA, SQIVND (reference sequence).

J is TRBJ1-2 and V is TRBV2; a possible D gene is TRBD1 (5 bases). CDR1 is SNHLY and CDR2 is FYNNEI in the germline V gene. The CDR3 length is 13 residues. V lost 5 bases, J lost 2 bases, and 9 bases lay in between. As DNA, the CDR3 is TGTGCCAGCAGTCCCGGGACGAACTATGGCTACACCTTC. Translation gives CASSPGTNYGYTF.

The genes are TRBV11-3 and TRBJ2-1; 9 nucleotides match TRBD1. CDR3 length: 15 residues. The junction had 4 bases not matched to a gene; V was cut back by 5 bases and J by 2 bases. Germline lookup yields CDR1 SGHNT and CDR2 YENEEA. CDR3 protein: CASSARQGAYNEQFF. The CDR3 nucleotides are TGTGCCAGCAGCGCACGACAGGGGGCCTACAATGAGCAGTTCTTC.

The rearrangement joins TRBV6-5 to TRBJ2-7, with a tentative D call TRBD1 (5 bases). CDR1 is MNHEY and CDR2 is SVGAGI in the germline V gene. The CDR3 runs 14 residues. Trimming removed 11 bases at V and 2 bases at J, with 19 bases between. CDR3 in amino acids: CASQGGSGTYEQYF. In nucleotides, the CDR3 is TGTGCCTCGCAGGGCGGTAGTGGCACCTACGAGCAGTACTTC.

This chain uses TRBV7-2 with TRBJ1-1, with TRBD1 matching over 7 bases. Germline values: CDR1 SGHTA, CDR2 FQGNSA. The CDR3 is made up of 14 amino acids. Unmatched junction bases numbered 9, after V lost 5 bases and J lost 6 bases. The CDR3 sequence: CASSLPGGGAEAFF. The CDR3 DNA follows: TGTGCCAGCAGCCTCCCGGGAGGGGGCGCTGAAGCTTTCTTT.

The chain recombines TRBV7-8 with TRBJ1-3; D is unclear. The CDR3 is 15 residues long. V lost 0 bases and J 0 bases, leaving 6 bases between the germline ends. Germline CDR1 SGHVS, CDR2 FQNEAQ. CDR3 sequence (DNA): TGTGCCAGCAGCTTAGCGACCGACTCTGGAAACACCATATATTTT. Amino acids: CASSLATDSGNTIYF.

Here the CDR3 DNA reads TGTGCCAGCAGCTCGCACAGGGGCGGGGGTGAAAAACTGTTTTTT. As protein: CASSSHRGGGEKLFF. The chain couples TRBV9 to TRBJ1-4; 7 positions agree with TRBD1. Germline-derived CDR1 and CDR2 are SGDLS and YYNGEE. The CDR3 is 15 amino acids. Trimming cost V 4 bases and J 7 bases; bases outside gene matches: 10.

This clone turned up a few times. The V and J genes are TRBV7-9 and TRBJ2-1; D may be TRBD1 (5 bases). This CDR3 has 11 amino acids. Germline values: CDR1 SEHNR, CDR2 FQNEAQ (reference sequence). The ends were cut back, 11 bases at V and 6 bases at J, with 11 bases in the middle. The CDR3, as DNA: TGTGCCGAGGCAGGGTCCAATGAGCAGTTCTTC. It encodes CAEAGSNEQFF.